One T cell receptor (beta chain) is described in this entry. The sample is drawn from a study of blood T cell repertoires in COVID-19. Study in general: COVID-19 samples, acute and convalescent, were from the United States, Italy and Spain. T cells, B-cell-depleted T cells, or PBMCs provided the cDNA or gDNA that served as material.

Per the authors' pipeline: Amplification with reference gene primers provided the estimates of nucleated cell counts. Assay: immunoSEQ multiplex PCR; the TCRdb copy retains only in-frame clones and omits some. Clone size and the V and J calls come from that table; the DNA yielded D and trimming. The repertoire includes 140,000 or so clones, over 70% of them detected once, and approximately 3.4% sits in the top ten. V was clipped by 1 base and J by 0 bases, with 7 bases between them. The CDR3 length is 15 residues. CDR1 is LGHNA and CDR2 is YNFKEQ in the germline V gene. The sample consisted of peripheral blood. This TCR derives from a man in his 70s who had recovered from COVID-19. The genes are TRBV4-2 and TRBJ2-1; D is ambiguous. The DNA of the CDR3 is TGTGCCAGCAGCCAAGCTACGAGCTCCTACAATGAGCAGTTCTTC. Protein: CASSQATSSYNEQFF.